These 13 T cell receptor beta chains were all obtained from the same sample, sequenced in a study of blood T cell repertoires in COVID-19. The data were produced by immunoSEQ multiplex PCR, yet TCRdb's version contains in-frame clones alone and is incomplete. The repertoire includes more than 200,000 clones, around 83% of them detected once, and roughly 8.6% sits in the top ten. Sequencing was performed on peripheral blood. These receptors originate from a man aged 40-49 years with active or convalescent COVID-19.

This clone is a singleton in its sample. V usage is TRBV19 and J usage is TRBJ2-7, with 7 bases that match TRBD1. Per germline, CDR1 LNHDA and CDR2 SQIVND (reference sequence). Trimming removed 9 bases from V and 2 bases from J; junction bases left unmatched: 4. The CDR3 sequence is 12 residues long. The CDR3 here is CASRDSTYEQYF. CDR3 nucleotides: TGTGCCAGCAGGGACAGTACCTACGAGCAGTACTTC.

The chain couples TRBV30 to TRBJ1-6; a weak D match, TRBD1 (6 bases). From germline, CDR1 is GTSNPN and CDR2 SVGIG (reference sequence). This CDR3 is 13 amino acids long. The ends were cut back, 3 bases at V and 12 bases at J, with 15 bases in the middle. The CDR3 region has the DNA TGTGCCTGGAGCGAAAGACAGGTTGGACCCCTCCACTTT. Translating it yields CAWSERQVGPLHF.

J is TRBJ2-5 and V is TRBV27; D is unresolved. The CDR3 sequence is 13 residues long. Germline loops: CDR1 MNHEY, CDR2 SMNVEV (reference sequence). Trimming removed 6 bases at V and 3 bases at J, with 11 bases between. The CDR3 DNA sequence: TGTGCCAGCAGCCTCTTGGCAAAAGAGACCCAGTACTTC. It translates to CASSLLAKETQYF.

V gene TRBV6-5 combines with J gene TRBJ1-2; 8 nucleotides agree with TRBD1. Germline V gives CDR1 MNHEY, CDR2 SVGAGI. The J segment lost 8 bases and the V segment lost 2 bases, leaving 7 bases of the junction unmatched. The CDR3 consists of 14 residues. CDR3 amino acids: CASSYGTGSFGYTF. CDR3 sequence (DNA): TGTGCCAGCAGTTACGGGACAGGTTCCTTCGGCTACACCTTC.

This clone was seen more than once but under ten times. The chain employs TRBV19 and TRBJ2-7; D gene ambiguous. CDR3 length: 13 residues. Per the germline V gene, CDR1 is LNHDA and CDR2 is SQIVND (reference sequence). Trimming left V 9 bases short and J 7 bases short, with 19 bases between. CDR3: CASRSRPGEEQYF. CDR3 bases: TGTGCCAGCCGCTCGAGGCCGGGTGAGGAGCAGTACTTC.

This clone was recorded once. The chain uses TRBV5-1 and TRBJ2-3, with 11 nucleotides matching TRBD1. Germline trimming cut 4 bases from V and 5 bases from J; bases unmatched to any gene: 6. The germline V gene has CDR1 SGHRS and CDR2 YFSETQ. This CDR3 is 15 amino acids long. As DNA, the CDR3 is TGCGCCAGCAGCGGATCCGGGACAGGGGGAGATACGCAGTATTTT. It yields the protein CASSGSGTGGDTQYF.

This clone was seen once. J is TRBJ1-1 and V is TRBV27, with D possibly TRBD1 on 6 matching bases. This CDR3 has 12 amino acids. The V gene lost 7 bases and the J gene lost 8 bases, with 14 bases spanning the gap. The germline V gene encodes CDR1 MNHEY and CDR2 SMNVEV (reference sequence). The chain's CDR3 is CASTGSGGEAFF. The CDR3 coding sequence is TGTGCCAGCACCGGGTCGGGGGGCGAAGCTTTCTTT.

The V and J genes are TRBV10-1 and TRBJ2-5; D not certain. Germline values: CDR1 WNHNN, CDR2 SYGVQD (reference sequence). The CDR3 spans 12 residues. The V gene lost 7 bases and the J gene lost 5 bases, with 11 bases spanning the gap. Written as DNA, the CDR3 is TGCGCCAGCACGTCGAACGGGGAGACCCAGTACTTC. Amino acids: CASTSNGETQYF.

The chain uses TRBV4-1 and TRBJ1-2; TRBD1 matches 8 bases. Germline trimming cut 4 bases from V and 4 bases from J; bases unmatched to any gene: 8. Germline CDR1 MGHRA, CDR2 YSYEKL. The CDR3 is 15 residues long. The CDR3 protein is CASSLGQGQSYGYTF. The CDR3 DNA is TGCGCCAGCAGCCTCGGACAGGGCCAGAGCTATGGCTACACCTTC.

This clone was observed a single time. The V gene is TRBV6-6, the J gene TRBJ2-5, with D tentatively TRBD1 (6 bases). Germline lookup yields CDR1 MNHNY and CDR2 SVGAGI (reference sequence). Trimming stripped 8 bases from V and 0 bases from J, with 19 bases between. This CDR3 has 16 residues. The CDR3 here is CASLGGPGPHQETQYF. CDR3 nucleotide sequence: TGTGCCAGCCTAGGGGGTCCGGGCCCCCACCAAGAGACCCAGTACTTC.

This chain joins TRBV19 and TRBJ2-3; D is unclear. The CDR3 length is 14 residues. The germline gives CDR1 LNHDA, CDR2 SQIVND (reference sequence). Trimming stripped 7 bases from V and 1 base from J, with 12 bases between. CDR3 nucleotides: TGTGCCAGTACAAAACTCCTTGGCACAGATACGCAGTATTTT. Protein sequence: CASTKLLGTDTQYF. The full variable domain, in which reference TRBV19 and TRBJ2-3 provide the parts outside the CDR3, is DGGITQSPKYLFRKEGQNVTLSCEQNLNHDAMYWYRQDPGQGLRLIYYSQIVNDFQKGDIAEGYSVSREKKESFPLTVTSAQKNPTAFYLCASTKLLGTDTQYFGPGTRLTVL.

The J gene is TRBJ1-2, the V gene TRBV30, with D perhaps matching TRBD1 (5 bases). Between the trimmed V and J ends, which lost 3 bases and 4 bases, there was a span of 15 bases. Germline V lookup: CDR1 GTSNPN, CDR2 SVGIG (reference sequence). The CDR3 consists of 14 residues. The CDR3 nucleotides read TGTGCCTGGAGCCCCCTGAGCGGGGGCTATGGCTACACCTTC. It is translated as CAWSPLSGGYGYTF.

CDR3 residues: CASSPGQGGYTQYF. The DNA of the CDR3 is TGCGCCAGCAGCCCGGGACAGGGTGGATATACGCAGTATTTT. The chain has TRBV5-1 and TRBJ2-3, with 9 bases matching TRBD1. The J segment lost 7 bases and the V segment lost 4 bases, leaving 7 bases of the junction unmatched. The CDR3 spans 14 residues. In germline, CDR1 is SGHRS, CDR2 YFSETQ.